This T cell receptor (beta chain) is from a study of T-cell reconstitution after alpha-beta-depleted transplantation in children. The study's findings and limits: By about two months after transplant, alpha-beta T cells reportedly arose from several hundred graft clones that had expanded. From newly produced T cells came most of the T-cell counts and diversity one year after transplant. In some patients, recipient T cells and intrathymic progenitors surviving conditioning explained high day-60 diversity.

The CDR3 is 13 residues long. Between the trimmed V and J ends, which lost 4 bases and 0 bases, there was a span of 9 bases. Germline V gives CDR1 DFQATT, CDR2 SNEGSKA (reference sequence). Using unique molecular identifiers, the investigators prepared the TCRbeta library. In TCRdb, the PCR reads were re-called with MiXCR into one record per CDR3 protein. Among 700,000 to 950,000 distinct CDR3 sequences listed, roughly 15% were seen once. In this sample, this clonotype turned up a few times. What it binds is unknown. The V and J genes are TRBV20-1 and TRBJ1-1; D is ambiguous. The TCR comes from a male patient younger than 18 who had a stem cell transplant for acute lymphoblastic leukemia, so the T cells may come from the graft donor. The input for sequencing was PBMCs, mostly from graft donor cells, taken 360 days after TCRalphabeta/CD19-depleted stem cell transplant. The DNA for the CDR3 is TGCAGTGCTAAACGCTTAATGAACACTGAAGCTTTCTTT. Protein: CSAKRLMNTEAFF.